This TCR beta chain was sequenced during a study of blood T cell repertoires in COVID-19. Profiling relied on immunoSEQ multiplex PCR, and the TCRdb table lists in-frame clones only, not all of them. The sample includes roughly 200,000 clones, less than 85% of them seen just once. The sample comprised PBMCs or T cells enriched from blood (not recorded which). The clonotype was recovered from a middle-aged man who had recovered from COVID-19.

The CDR3 nucleotides are TGTGCCTGGAGTGTACACCGCGGAGGACAGGTCAATCAGCCCCAGCATTTT. It is translated as CAWSVHRGGQVNQPQHF. The chain uses TRBV30 and TRBJ1-5, with 7 bases fitting TRBD1. The V and J ends lost 0 bases and 3 bases, in that order; junction bases with no gene match: 11. From germline, CDR1 is GTSNPN and CDR2 SVGIG (reference sequence). The CDR3 contains 17 residues.